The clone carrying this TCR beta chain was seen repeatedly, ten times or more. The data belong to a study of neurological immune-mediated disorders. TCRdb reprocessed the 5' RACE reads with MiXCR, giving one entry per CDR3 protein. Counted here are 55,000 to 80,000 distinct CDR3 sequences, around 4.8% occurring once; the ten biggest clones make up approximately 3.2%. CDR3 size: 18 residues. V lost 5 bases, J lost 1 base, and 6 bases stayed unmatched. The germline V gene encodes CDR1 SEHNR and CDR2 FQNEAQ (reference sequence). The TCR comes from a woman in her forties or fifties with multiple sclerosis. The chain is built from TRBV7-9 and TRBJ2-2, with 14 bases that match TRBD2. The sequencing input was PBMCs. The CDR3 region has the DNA TGTGCCAGCAGCGAAGGACTAGCGGGGGGCCTGAACACCGGGGAGCTGTTTTTT. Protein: CASSEGLAGGLNTGELFF.